The entry below gives a single T cell receptor (beta chain) sequence along with its context. A few counts support this clonotype. What antigen it recognizes has not been identified. No per-base quality is available; no much larger clone lies one base away. The treatment or condition label, read with the paper, signifies: approximately 9-day PBMC culture with coronavirus spike peptide pools or control peptides (ViraFEST assay). CD4+ T cells from unexposed donors were collected before the COVID-19 pandemic (2011-2018). The ViraFEST assay was used in the study, in which antigen-specific T cells were expanded with peptide pools and expanded clonotypes were subsequently identified by TCR sequencing. PBMCs were cultured at about 2 million per well in IMDM supplemented with 5% human AB serum and approximately 10 IU/ml IL-2, with 9.5 to 10 ug/ml peptide pools added. On days 3 and 7, half of the culture medium was replaced with fresh IL-2-containing medium. CD4+ T cells were isolated after approximately ten days of culture through negative selection using the EasySep CD4+ T cell isolation kit. As cell numbers permitted, CD4+ T cells from unexposed donors were tested for reactivity to SARS-CoV-2 S and N and to four common cold coronavirus spike pools. Ficoll-Paque Plus gradient centrifugation was used to isolate PBMCs from whole blood, and the isolated PBMCs were then either used fresh or cryopreserved at -140C. Each culture condition was generally run in triplicate wells. Leukapheresis product for the unexposed donors was bought commercially.

Between the V and J ends, shortened by 3 bases and 7 bases respectively, the junction contains 10 bases. Its CDR3 holds 14 amino acids, cysteine through phenylalanine. The only DNA kept is the CDR3, 42 bases in frame from the first base. From a lookup of the germline V gene, CDR1 and CDR2 are SGHVS and FQNEAQ. The sample originates from a study of vaccination and CD4 T cells after COVID-19 (dated 2022 in TCRdb). For context, the study as a whole: The convalescent cohort comprised six males and four females, including two Hispanic individuals, seven Caucasians, two Asians and one multiracial person. Each participant got two doses of either the Pfizer-BioNTech BNT162b2 vaccine (n=8) or the Moderna mRNA-1273 vaccine (n=2). Post-COVID blood samples from convalescent patients were collected a median of approximately 100 days after diagnosis, with a range of 35 to 161 days. The time from the second vaccine dose to post-vaccine blood sampling had a median of roughly 70 days and ranged from about 14 to 250 days. The cultures were stimulated with overlapping spike peptide pools from SARS-CoV-2 and from the common cold coronaviruses HCoV-NL63, HCoV-OC43 and HCoV-229E. Control cultures received a CEFX viral epitope pool as the positive control, an HIV-1 Nef peptide pool as the negative control, or no peptide. In 9 to 11 COVID-19 convalescent patients and a few infection-naive healthy vaccine recipients, researchers compared the spike-specific CD4+ TCR repertoire from before mRNA vaccination with the repertoire from after. Memory CD4+ T cell crossreactivity between SARS-CoV-2 and common cold coronavirus spike proteins was assessed at the TCR clonotype level in an earlier paper using these donors.

Libraries were made using PCR. DNA from cultured CD4+ T cells underwent TCR sequencing with the Oncomine TCR Beta short-read assay at the Johns Hopkins FTIC core. The QIAamp micro DNA kit was used to extract genomic DNA from the cultured CD4+ T cells. Oncomine TCR Beta libraries from cultured CD4+ T cells were pooled using unique dual indexes and sequenced on an Illumina iSeq 100. As for the authors' bioinformatics: Non-productive sequences were removed, and CDR3s that did not start with C, did not end with F or W, or were shorter than 7 amino acids were discarded. Antigen-specific clonotypes were identified with the MANAFEST web application by comparing peptide-stimulated wells with reference and other culture wells. An FDR below 0.05, an odds ratio above 5, and a productive frequency above 0.1% in at least two of three replicate wells were required for clones to be considered positive. Clonotypes that were significantly expanded in both SARS-CoV-2 spike wells and at least one common cold coronavirus spike condition were defined as cross-reactive. Using R version 3.6.1, CDR3 homology was evaluated through Levenshtein distances (stringdist) along with unrooted phylogenetic trees (ape). Using fastp trimming at Q25 and MiXCR clonotype assembly, TCRdb reanalyzed the public sequencing data and kept in-frame beta chains. Each record represents a unique CDR3 protein, reported with the most common genes and DNA among its rows. The V and J calls were not made by the authors but by TCRdb's processing. The sample has under 7,500 distinct CDR3 sequences on record, approximately 35% of them singletons. Jointly, the top ten make up over 35% of the sample.

Study-wide findings and limitations: Among the post-vaccine SARS-CoV-2-reactive clones in convalescent patients, a median 86.3% showed up only after vaccination, which suggests vaccine-specific priming. Nearly all vaccine-specific clones in convalescent patients (304 of 307) were mono-reactive for SARS-CoV-2 spike rather than cross-reactive with common cold coronaviruses. Relatively few convalescent patients were included in the study, and early timepoints after natural infection were not analyzed. The median number of SARS-CoV-2-reactive clonotypes rose from 21 after infection to some 37 after vaccination, but the change was not significant.

Rearrangement joined TRBV7-8 to TRBJ1-6; no D gene can be assigned with confidence. The receptor's source is a human donor in good health. The sequenced material came from CD4+ T cells from blood, cultured in vitro. The nucleotide sequence reads as follows: TGTGCCAGCAGCTTCGGGAGTCGGAATTCACCCCTCCACTTT. The translation is CASSFGSRNSPLHF.